This T cell receptor (beta chain) was profiled in a study of T-cell reconstitution after alpha-beta-depleted transplantation in children. The study's findings and limits: Expanded graft clones numbering several hundred reportedly gave rise to alpha-beta T cells about two months after transplant.

For TCRbeta, the library was prepared with unique molecular identifiers. TCRdb processed the PCR reads anew with MiXCR; each CDR3 protein has one entry. The sample consists of some 460,000 distinct CDR3 sequences, about 17% of them appearing once. Trimming left V 0 bases short and J 5 bases short, with 10 bases between. From germline, CDR1 is LGHNA and CDR2 YSLEER. This CDR3 is built from 14 residues. In its sample, this clonotype was seen a few times. Its matching antigen is unknown. This TCR derives from a boy in the first two years of life who had a stem cell transplant for Wiskott-Aldrich syndrome, so the T cells may come from the graft donor. The specimen comprised PBMCs, mostly from graft donor cells, sampled 360 days after TCRalphabeta/CD19-depleted stem cell transplant. V and J are TRBV4-3 and TRBJ1-1, with D possibly being TRBD1 (6 bases). CDR3 coding DNA: TGCGCCAGCAGCCAAGATTTAGGGGGTACTGAAGCTTTCTTT. It codes for CASSQDLGGTEAFF.